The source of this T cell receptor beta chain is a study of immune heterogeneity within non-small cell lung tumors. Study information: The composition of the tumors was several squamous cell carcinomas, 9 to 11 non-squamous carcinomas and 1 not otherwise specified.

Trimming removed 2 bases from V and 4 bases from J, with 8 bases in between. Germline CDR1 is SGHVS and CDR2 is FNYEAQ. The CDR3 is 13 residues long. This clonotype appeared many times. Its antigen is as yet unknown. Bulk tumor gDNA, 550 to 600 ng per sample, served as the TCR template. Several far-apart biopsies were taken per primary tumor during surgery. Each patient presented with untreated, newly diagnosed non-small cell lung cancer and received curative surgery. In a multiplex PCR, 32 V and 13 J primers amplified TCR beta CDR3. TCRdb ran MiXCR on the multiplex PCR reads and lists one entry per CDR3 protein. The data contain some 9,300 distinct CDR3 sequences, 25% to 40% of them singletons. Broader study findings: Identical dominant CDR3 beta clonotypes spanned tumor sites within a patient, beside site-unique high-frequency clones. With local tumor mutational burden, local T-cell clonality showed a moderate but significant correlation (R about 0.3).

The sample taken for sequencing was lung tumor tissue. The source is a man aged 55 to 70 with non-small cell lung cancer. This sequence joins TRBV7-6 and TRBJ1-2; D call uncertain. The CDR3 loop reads CASSLSGGYGYTF. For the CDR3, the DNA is TGTGCCAGCAGCTTATCGGGTGGCTATGGCTACACCTTC.